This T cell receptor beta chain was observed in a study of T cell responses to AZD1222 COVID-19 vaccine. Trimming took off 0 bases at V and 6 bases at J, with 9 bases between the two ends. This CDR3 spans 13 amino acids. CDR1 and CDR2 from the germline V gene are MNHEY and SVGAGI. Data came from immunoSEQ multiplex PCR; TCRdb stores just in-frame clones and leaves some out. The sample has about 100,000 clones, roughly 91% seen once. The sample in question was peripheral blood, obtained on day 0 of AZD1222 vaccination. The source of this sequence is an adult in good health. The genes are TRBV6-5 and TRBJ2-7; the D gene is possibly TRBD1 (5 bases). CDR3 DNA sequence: TGTGCCAGCAGTTACTCGTTAAGGGGCGAGCAGTACTTC. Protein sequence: CASSYSLRGEQYF.